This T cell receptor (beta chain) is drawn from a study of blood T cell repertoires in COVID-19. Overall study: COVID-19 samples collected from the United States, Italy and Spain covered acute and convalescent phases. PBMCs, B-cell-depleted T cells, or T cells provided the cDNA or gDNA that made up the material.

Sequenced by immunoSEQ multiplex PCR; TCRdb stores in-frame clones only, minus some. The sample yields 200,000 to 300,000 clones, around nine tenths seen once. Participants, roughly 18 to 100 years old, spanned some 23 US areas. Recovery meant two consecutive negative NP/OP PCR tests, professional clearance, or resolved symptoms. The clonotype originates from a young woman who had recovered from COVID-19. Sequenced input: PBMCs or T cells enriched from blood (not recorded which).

CDR3 loop: CASSQSPAISGGREAFF. CDR3 DNA sequence: TGTGCCAGCAGCCAATCACCGGCCATTTCAGGGGGCAGAGAAGCTTTCTTT. This chain uses TRBV7-6 with TRBJ1-1, with 8 bases lining up with TRBD1. Germline lookup yields CDR1 SGHVS and CDR2 FNYEAQ. V lost 5 bases and J lost 8; bases outside the gene matches: 19. This CDR3 comprises 17 residues.